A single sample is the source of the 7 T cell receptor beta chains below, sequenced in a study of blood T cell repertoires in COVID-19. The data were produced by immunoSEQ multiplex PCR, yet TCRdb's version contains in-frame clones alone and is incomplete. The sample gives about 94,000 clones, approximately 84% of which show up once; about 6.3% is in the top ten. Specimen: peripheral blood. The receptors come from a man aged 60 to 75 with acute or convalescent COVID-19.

The CDR3 spells CASRVGDQPREQYF. Here the CDR3 DNA reads TGTGCCAGCAGGGTGGGAGATCAGCCCCGGGAGCAGTACTTC. This sequence joins TRBV28 and TRBJ2-7; D possibly corresponds to TRBD2 (5 bases). Trimming took off 6 bases at V and 7 bases at J, with 19 bases between the two ends. This CDR3 comprises 14 residues. The germline gives CDR1 MDHEN, CDR2 SYDVKM.

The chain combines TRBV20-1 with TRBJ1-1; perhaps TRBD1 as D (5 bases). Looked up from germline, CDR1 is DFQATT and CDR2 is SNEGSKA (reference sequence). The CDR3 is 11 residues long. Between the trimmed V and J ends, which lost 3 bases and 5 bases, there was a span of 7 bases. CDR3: CSASRQTEAFF. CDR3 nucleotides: TGCAGTGCTAGCAGACAGACTGAAGCTTTCTTT.

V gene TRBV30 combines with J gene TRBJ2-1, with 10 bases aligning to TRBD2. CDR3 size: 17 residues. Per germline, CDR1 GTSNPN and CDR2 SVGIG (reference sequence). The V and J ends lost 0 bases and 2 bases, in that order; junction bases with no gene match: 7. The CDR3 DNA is TGTGCCTGGAGTGTCCCCCGGACTAGCGGTCCCTACAATGAGCAGTTCTTC. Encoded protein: CAWSVPRTSGPYNEQFF.

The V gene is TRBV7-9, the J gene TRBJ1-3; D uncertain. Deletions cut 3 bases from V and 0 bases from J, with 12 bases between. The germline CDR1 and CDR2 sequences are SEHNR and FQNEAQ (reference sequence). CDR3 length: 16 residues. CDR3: CASSFNAGYSGNTIYF. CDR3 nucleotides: TGTGCCAGCAGCTTTAATGCAGGCTACTCTGGAAACACCATATATTTT.

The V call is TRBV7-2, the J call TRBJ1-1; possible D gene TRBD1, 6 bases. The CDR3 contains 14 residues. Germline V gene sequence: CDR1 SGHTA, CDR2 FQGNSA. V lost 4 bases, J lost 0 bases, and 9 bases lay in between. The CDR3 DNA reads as TGTGCCAGCAGCTCCACAGGGTTGAACACTGAAGCTTTCTTT. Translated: CASSSTGLNTEAFF.

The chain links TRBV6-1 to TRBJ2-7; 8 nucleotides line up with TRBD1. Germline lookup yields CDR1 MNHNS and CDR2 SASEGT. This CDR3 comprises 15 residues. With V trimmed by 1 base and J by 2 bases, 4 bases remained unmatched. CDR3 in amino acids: CASSEGTGSTYEQYF. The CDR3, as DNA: TGTGCCAGCAGTGAAGGGACAGGGTCAACCTACGAGCAGTACTTC.

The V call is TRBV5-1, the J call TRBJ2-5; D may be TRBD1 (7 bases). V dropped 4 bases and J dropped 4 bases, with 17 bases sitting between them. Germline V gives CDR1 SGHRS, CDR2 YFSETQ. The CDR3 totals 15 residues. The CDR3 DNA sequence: TGCGCCAGCAGCGTGAGACCAGGGGGAGGAGAGACCCAGTACTTC. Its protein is CASSVRPGGGETQYF.